Reported below is one T cell receptor beta chain. In the study's own analysis: Reference gene primers were amplified, and this amplification served to estimate nucleated cell counts. Libraries were prepared by immunoSEQ multiplex PCR; TCRdb keeps only in-frame clonotypes and omits some of them. The V and J calls and the clone size are those of that table, but D and trimming were determined from the DNA. The top ten clones hold approximately 29% of a sample with roughly 68,000 clones, approximately 85% of them seen once. V lost 3 bases and J lost 5, with 13 bases in between. CDR1 LNHDA and CDR2 SQIVND come from the germline V gene (reference sequence). This CDR3 has 14 amino acids. This sample was taken from a study of blood T cell repertoires in COVID-19. Study-wide background: Specimens from acute and convalescent COVID-19 originated in the United States, Italy and Spain. Nucleic acid was either cDNA or gDNA, and it came from T cells, B-cell-depleted T cells, or PBMCs.

V gene TRBV19 combines with J gene TRBJ2-5; no definite D call. This TCR came from a man aged 50 or older with acute or convalescent COVID-19. The sample comprised peripheral blood. CDR3 DNA sequence: TGTGCCAGTAGTATCCCCCAGGTCCCCGAGACCCAGTACTTC. Amino acid sequence: CASSIPQVPETQYF.